This record looks at one T cell receptor beta chain sequence and its context. The sample holds a few counts of this clonotype. The specificity of this receptor is unknown. Base qualities were left out, and no much larger clone turns up one base away. Explained via the paper, the time point label denotes: newly diagnosed GD, antithyroid drugs for less than 3 months. For both TCR sequencing and RNA sequencing, RNA was extracted from PBMCs in TRIzol. Graves' disease was diagnosed according to American Thyroid Association guidelines. Patients for the study were recruited at an endocrinology department in Xi'an, China. From each patient, approximately 10 milliliters of peripheral blood was collected into an EDTA anticoagulant tube. Ficoll Paque Plus density gradient separation was used to isolate PBMCs, and no additional T cell sorting was done. An Agilent 2100 Bioanalyzer and agarose gel were used to check RNA quality, and a NanoDrop 2000 was used to measure RNA concentration.

Preparation of the library involved multiplex PCR. TCRdb records Illumina HiSeq 4000 as the sequencer. To build TCR beta libraries, CDR3 regions were amplified by Arm-PCR using iRepertoire HTBI primers. Before sequencing, the PCR products went through gel purification. Concerning the study's data processing: Across samples, about 63 TRBV and 13 to 15 TRBJ segments were identified and used for gene usage analysis of CDR3 amino acid clonotypes. COPE and FqMerger were used to merge the filtered high-quality paired reads into contigs. BLAST was used to align contigs to the IMGT TRBV, TRBD and TRBJ reference genes, and CDR3 was defined following IMGT. Any clonotype with a frequency above 0.1% was classified as a highly expanded clone. Shannon entropy served as the measure of repertoire diversity, while the Gini coefficient captured V-J evenness. A clonotype found in more than one individual was treated as public. TCRdb took the public reads, trimmed them with fastp at Q25, ran MiXCR for clone calling and kept in-frame beta chains. When rows share a CDR3 protein, they turn into one entry using the most common DNA and genes. The V and J calls follow TCRdb's processing rather than the paper's. This sample has 350,000 to 500,000 distinct CDR3 sequences in its table, and 13% to 15% of those were observed once. More than 15% of the sample is in the top ten clones.

Via the germline V gene, CDR1 is MNHNS and CDR2 SASEGT. The CDR3 numbers 13 residues from cysteine through phenylalanine. Only CDR3 DNA remains: 39 bases, in frame from the first base. V is cut by 5 bases and J by 2 bases, and the space between the germline ends is 7 bases. These data are taken from a study of regulatory T cells in long-lasting Graves disease (dated by TCRdb to the early 2020s). About the investigation overall: Patients with newly diagnosed Graves' disease had been on antithyroid drugs for under 3 months. The study took place in China and was registered as a clinical trial. A total of around 35 samples underwent TCR sequencing: around 13 from persistent and about 20 from newly diagnosed Graves' disease patients. This study used TCR sequencing and RNA sequencing of peripheral blood to compare persistent Graves' disease patients against newly diagnosed Graves' disease patients.

The research as a whole found: Compared with newly diagnosed patients, persistent Graves' disease patients had lower TCR Shannon entropy and fewer highly expanded clones, which suggests clonal expansion. TRBV28, TRBJ1-2 and TRBJ2-5 were preferentially used in persistent disease, while TRBV20-1 and TRBJ2-1 were favored in newly diagnosed disease. Persistent patients shared more public clonotypes among themselves (around 2,500) than newly diagnosed patients did (over 900). Only the TCR beta chain was sequenced and analyzed. As a limitation, the authors acknowledged that the small sample size may reduce accuracy. The study examined only peripheral blood because the primary lesion, thyroid tissue, could not be accessed.

These records were also assigned to another study, of T cells in Graves' hyperthyroidism and ophthalmopathy. Per the second study: Graves' hyperthyroidism was defined as stable when no progression to ophthalmopathy occurred over 18 months of follow-up. The hyperthyroidism patients were between 18 and 65 years old and newly diagnosed, with a disease duration of less than 2 months. Patients with uncontrolled infections, other autoimmune diseases, pregnancy or lactation were excluded. Diagnoses relied on clinical symptoms, serum thyroxine and TRAb, thyroid ultrasound and orbital computed tomography. For the first round of RT-PCR on the TCR CDR3, the HTBI primer set was used together with the Qiagen OneStep RT-PCR kit. Most expanded thyroid clonotypes (frequency above 0.001) were also detected in blood, suggesting blood repertoires may reflect thyroid immune responses. A 13 V-J signature model separated ophthalmopathy from stable hyperthyroidism, with 87.88% sensitivity and about 81% specificity in cross-validation and 80%/75% in testing. During validation, the model predicted progression to ophthalmopathy a median of approximately 6 months ahead of onset, with 60% to 71% sensitivity and around 73% specificity. To identify TCR V-J signatures that set the groups apart, the researchers used a discovery cohort of 100 or so patients, made up of under 45 with Graves' ophthalmopathy and about 60 with stable Graves' hyperthyroidism. Prospective prediction of ophthalmopathy was tested in an independent validation cohort of some 19 hyperthyroidism patients and 17 patients who later progressed to ophthalmopathy. The 95 to 100 discovery patients were randomly divided into training and test sets at a 7:3 ratio. The study also compared thyroid tissue and blood T-cell repertoires from about 6 Graves' hyperthyroidism patients. Following sampling, methimazole starting at 30 mg daily was given to hyperthyroidism patients, and high-dose intravenous methylprednisolone was given to ophthalmopathy patients. Libraries were constructed in a second round of multiplex PCR, after which size selection and purification were carried out. The libraries were sequenced on an Illumina HiSeq2000 using paired-end 100 bp reads. SOAPnuke was used to process the raw data, with reads discarded if the reads contained adapters or uncalled bases, had a mean Phred below 15, or lacked an exact constant-primer or identifier match. COPE v1.2.5 was used to merge the high-quality paired reads, and each unique nucleotide sequence was defined as a clonotype. Clonotypes were aligned to IMGT TRBV, TRBD and TRBJ reference segments using MiTCR v1.1. The analysis was restricted to V-J combinations with a frequency above 0.0001, which together covered 99% to 99.2% of the repertoires. A TCS score was defined as the ratio of F50 (clonal expansion) to E x V (chaos), with BLOSUM62-based TCRdist applied between CDR3 peptides within each V-J. Welch's t-statistics and random forest reduced around 510 V-J features to 13, which were used in a naive Bayes classifier (R e1071). No statistical method was used to set the sample size in advance, and investigators knew the group allocation. TCR Vbeta CDR3 sequencing of some 140 peripheral blood samples (about 45 ophthalmopathy, around 80 hyperthyroidism and 17 progressor patients) is reported in the paper.

The sequenced sample was peripheral blood mononuclear cells (PBMCs), obtained at new diagnosis, from a patient treated with antithyroid drugs. This receptor chain uses TRBV6-1 and TRBJ2-1; no confident D gene assignment can be made. The receptor was derived from a woman aged 45-60 years with Graves disease. Donor details come from another sample of the same person, matched by shared clones. The nucleotide sequence reads as follows: TGTGCCAGCAGTACAACAGCCTACAATGAGCAGTTCTTC. It encodes CASSTTAYNEQFF.